The present T cell receptor (beta chain) was sequenced within a study of blood T cell repertoires in COVID-19. The germline CDR1 and CDR2 sequences are ENHRY and SYGVKD. Trimming left V 4 bases short and J 1 base short, with 14 bases between. CDR3 length: 16 residues. Profiling relied on immunoSEQ multiplex PCR, and the TCRdb table lists in-frame clones only, not all of them. The sample has roughly 100,000 clones, 69% seen once. The sequence was obtained from a man older than 75 with acute or convalescent COVID-19. The V and J genes are TRBV10-3 and TRBJ1-3; tentatively, D is TRBD1 (6 bases). Sequencing input: peripheral blood. The CDR3 loop reads CAISAGRGGSGNTIYF. DNA of the CDR3: TGTGCCATCAGTGCCGGCCGAGGGGGATCTGGAAACACCATATATTTT.